The clone carrying this TCR beta chain appeared a few times. This sample was taken from a study of cytomegalovirus exposure and HLA in healthy donors. This CDR3 contains 15 residues. Losses at the gene ends were 6 bases for V and 0 bases for J; bases not matched to a gene: 8. CDR1 is SGHTA, CDR2 FQGNSA, per germline. Primers: 60 Vbeta forward and 13 Jbeta reverse. TCRdb keeps only in-frame clones here, not all; method: immunoSEQ multiplex PCR. The repertoire holds roughly 77,000 clones, with around 9.1% as singletons. This chain joins TRBV7-2 and TRBJ2-7; TRBD2 agrees at 7 bases. The receptor comes from a man aged 60 to 69 in good health and CMV-seropositive. Sequenced input: PBMCs. This chain's CDR3 is CASSSSGHSSYEQYF. CDR3 DNA: TGTGCCAGCAGTTCTAGCGGTCATAGCTCCTACGAGCAGTACTTC.